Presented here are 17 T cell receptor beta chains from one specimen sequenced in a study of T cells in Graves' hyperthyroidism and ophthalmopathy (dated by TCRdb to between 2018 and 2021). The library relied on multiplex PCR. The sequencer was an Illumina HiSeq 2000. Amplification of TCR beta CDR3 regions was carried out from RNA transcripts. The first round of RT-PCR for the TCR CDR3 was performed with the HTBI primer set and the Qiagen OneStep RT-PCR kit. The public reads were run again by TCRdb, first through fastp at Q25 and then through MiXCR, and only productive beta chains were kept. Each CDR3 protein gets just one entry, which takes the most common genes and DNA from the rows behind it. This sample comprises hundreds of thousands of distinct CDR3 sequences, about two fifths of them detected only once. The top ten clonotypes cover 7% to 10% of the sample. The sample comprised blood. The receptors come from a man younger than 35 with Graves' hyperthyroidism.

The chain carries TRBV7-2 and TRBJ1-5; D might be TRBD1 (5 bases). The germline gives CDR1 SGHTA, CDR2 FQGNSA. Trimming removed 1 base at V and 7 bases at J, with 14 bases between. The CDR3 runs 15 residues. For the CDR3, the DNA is TGTGCCAGCAGCTTAGGACCAACGCGGGGGCAGCCCCAGCATTTT. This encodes CASSLGPTRGQPQHF.

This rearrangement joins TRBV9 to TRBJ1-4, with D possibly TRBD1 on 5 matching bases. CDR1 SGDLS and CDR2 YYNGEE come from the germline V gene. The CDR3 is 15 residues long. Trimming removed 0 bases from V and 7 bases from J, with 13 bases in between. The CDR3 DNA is TGTGCCAGCAGCGTAGGAGGGGCGCAGGGTGAAAAACTGTTTTTT. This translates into CASSVGGAQGEKLFF.

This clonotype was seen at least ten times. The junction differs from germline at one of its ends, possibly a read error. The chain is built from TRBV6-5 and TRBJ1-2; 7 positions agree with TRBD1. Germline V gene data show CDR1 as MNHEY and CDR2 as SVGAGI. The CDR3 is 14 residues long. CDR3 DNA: TGTGCCAGCAGTAACTCTGGACAGGTTCCTGGCTACACCTTC. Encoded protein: CASSNSGQVPGYTF.

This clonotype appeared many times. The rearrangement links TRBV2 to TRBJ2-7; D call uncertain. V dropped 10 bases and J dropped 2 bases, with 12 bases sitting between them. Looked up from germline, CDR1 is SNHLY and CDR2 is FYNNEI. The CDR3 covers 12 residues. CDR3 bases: TGTGCCACCCTGACCGCCACCTACGAGCAGTACTTC. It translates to CATLTATYEQYF.

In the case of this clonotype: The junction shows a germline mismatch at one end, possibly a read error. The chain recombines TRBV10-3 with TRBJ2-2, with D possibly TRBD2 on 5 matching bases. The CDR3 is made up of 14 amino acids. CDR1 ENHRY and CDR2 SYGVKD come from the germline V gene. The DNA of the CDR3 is TGTGCCATCAGTGAGTCACTAGACACCGGGGAGCTGTCTTGG. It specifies CAISESLDTGELSW.

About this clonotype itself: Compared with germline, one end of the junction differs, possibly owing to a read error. Here the CDR3 DNA reads TGCGGCAGCAGTTTAGAGGACACTGAAGCTTTCTTT. It encodes CGSSLEDTEAFF. V gene TRBV9 combines with J gene TRBJ1-1; D gene uncertain. Germline assignment: CDR1 SGDLS and CDR2 YYNGEE. The CDR3 spans 12 residues.

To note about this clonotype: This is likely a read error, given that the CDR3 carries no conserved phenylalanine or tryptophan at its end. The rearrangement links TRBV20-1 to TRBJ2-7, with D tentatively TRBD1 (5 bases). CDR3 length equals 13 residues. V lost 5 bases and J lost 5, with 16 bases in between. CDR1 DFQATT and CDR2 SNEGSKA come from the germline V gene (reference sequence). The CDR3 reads CSALRRQTHEQYL. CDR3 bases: TGCAGTGCTCTCCGCCGACAGACCCACGAGCAGTACCTC.

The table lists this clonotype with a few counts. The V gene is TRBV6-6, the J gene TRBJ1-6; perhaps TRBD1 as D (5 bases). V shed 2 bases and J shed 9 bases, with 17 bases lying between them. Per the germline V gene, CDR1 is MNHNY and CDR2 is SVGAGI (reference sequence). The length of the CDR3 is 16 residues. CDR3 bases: TGTGCCAGCAGTTACGAAGCTGGGGGGAGGAGTTCACCCCTCCACTTT. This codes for CASSYEAGGRSSPLHF.

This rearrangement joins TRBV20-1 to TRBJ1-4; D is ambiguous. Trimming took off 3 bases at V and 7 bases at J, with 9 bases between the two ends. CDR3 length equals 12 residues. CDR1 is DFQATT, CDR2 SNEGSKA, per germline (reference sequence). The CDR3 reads CSASGEREKLFF. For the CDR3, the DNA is TGCAGTGCTAGTGGGGAGCGTGAAAAACTGTTTTTT.

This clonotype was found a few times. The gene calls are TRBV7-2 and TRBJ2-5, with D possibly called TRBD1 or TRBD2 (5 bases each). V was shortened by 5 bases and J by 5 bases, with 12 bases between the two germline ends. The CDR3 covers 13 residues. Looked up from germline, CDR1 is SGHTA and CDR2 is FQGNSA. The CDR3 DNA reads TGTGCCAGCAGCATGGGGGTAGGGGAGACCCAGTACTTC. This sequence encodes CASSMGVGETQYF. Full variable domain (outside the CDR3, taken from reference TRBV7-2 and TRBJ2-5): GAGVSQSPSNKVTEKGKDVELRCDPISGHTALYWYRQSLGQGLEFLIYFQGNSAPDKSGLPSDRFSAERTGGSVSTLTIQRTQQEDSAVYLCASSMGVGETQYFGPGTRLLVL.

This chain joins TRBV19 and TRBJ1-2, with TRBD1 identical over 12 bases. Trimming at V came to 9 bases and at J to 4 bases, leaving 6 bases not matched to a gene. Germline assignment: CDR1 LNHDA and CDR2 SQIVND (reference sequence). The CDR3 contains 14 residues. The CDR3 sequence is CASGTGGATYGYTF. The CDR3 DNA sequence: TGTGCCAGCGGGACAGGGGGCGCGACCTATGGCTACACCTTC.

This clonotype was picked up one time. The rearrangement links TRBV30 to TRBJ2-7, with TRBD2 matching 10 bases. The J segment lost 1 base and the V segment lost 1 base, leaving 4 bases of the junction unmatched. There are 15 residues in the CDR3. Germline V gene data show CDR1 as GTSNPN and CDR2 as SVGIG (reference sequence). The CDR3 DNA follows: TGTGCCTGGAGTGCCGGACTAGCGGTTTCCTACGAGCAGTACTTC. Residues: CAWSAGLAVSYEQYF.

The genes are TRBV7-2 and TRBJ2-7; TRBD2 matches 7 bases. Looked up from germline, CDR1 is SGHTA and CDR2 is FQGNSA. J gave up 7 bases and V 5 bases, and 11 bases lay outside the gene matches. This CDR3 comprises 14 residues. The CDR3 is CASSPDGGMAEQYF. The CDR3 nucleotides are TGTGCCAGCAGCCCCGACGGGGGGATGGCGGAGCAGTACTTC.

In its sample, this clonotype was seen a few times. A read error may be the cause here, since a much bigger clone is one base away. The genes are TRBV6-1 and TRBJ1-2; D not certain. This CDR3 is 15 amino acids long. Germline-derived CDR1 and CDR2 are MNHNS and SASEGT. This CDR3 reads CAISEARSRYYGYTF. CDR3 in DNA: TGTGCCATCAGTGAAGCCCGGTCCCGCTATTATGGCTACACCTTC.

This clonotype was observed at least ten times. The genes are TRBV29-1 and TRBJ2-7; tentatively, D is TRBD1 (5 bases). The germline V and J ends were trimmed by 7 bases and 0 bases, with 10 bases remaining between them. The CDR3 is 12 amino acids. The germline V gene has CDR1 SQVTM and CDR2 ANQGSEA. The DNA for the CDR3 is TGCAGCGGATTAGACAGCTCCTACGAGCAGTACTTC. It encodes CSGLDSSYEQYF.

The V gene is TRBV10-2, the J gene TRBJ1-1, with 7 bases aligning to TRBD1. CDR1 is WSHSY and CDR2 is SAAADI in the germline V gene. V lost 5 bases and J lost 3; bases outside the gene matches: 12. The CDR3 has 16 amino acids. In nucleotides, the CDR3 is TGCGCCAGCAGTTACTCTACGGAGGGGGCGGACACTGAAGCTTTCTTT. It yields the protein CASSYSTEGADTEAFF.

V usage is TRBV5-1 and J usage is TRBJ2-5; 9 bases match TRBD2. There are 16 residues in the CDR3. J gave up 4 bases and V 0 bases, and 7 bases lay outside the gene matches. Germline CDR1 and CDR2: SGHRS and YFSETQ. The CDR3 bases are TGCGCCAGCAGCTTGGAGATGGGACTAGCTTTAGAGACCCAGTACTTC. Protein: CASSLEMGLALETQYF.